The 22 T cell receptor beta chains below come from one sample, sequenced in a study of PD-L1 blockade in urothelial cancer. Assay used: immunoSEQ multiplex PCR; TCRdb lists only in-frame clones, some missing. The table shows some 41,000 clones, with 80% to 90% occurring only once. Indicated time point: peripheral blood 6 weeks after treatment start. Source: PBMCs, taken around atezolizumab (anti-PD-L1) treatment. These receptors were collected from a man between 65 and 80 years old with urothelial cancer.

In its sample, this clone was seen a few times. This chain uses TRBV11-2 with TRBJ2-7, with 14 bases that match TRBD2. Losses at the gene ends were 5 bases for V and 5 bases for J; bases not matched to a gene: 5. This CDR3 has 15 residues. Germline V gives CDR1 SGHAT, CDR2 FQNNGV. The CDR3 region has the DNA TGTGCCAGCAGCCGCGGGACTAGCGGGAGTGACGAGCAGTACTTC. This translates into CASSRGTSGSDEQYF.

The genes are TRBV18 and TRBJ1-4; D gene unclear. The ends were cut back, 4 bases at V and 5 bases at J, with 14 bases in the middle. The CDR3 has 15 amino acids. The V gene's germline CDR1 is KGHSH and CDR2 LQKENI. CDR3 bases: TGTGCCAGCTCACTGTCTTCTCGAGGAAATGAAAAACTGTTTTTT. Translating it yields CASSLSSRGNEKLFF. Complete variable domain (other parts from reference TRBV18 and TRBJ1-4): NAGVMQNPRHLVRRRGQEARLRCSPMKGHSHVYWYRQLPEEGLKFMVYLQKENIIDESGMPKERFSAEFPKEGPSILRIQQVVRGDSAAYFCASSLSSRGNEKLFFGSGTQLSVL.

V usage is TRBV19 and J usage is TRBJ2-6, with D tentatively TRBD1 (6 bases). This CDR3 has 17 residues. Germline V gene lookup returns CDR1 LNHDA and CDR2 SQIVND (reference sequence). Trimming left V 6 bases short and J 0 bases short, with 15 bases between. CDR3 residues: CASSTGRGFSGANVLTF. For the CDR3, the DNA is TGTGCCAGTAGCACAGGGAGAGGGTTCTCTGGGGCCAACGTCCTGACTTTC.

This clone was found a few times. The chain recombines TRBV6-5 with TRBJ2-3; 11 nucleotides agree with TRBD2. V was clipped by 6 bases and J by 1 base; unmatched bases: 3. From germline, CDR1 is MNHEY and CDR2 SVGAGI. There are 15 residues in the CDR3. CDR3 coding DNA: TGTGCCAGCAGCACGACTAGCGGGGGCACAGATACGCAGTATTTT. It codes for CASSTTSGGTDTQYF.

The V gene is TRBV5-1, the J gene TRBJ1-1, with a possible D match to TRBD1 (5 bases). The length of the CDR3 is 13 residues. Trimming stripped 4 bases from V and 3 bases from J, with 10 bases between. CDR1 is SGHRS and CDR2 is YFSETQ in the germline V gene. The CDR3 loop is CASSPEGDTEAFF. The CDR3 nucleotides are TGCGCCAGCAGCCCGGAAGGGGACACTGAAGCTTTCTTT.

This CDR3 is CASSIGGTETDTQYF. The DNA of the CDR3 is TGTGCCAGTAGTATCGGGGGGACCGAGACAGATACGCAGTATTTT. The V and J genes are TRBV19 and TRBJ2-3; 7 positions agree with TRBD2. Germline values: CDR1 LNHDA, CDR2 SQIVND (reference sequence). V shed 3 bases and J 3 bases; nucleotides not matched to a gene: 6. The CDR3 is 15 residues long.

The rearrangement uses TRBV23-1 and TRBJ1-5; a weak D match, TRBD1 (5 bases). TRBV23-1 is placed among ORFs of uncertain function. Deletions cut 8 bases from V and 7 bases from J, with 12 bases between. There are 12 residues in the CDR3. The CDR3 spells CASLMGGQPQHF. CDR3 sequence (DNA): TGCGCCAGCCTAATGGGGGGGCAGCCCCAGCATTTT.

This rearrangement joins TRBV2 to TRBJ2-1; 14 bases line up with TRBD2. This CDR3 has 14 residues. Trimming took 6 bases from V and 9 from J; bases not matched to a gene: 4. Looked up from germline, CDR1 is SNHLY and CDR2 is FYNNEI. CDR3 sequence: CASRPGLAGVEQFF. In DNA form, the CDR3 reads TGTGCCAGCAGGCCGGGACTAGCGGGAGTTGAGCAGTTCTTC.

CDR3 sequence reads: CASRNQGETTEAFF. The CDR3, as DNA: TGTGCCAGTAGGAATCAGGGGGAAACCACTGAAGCTTTCTTT. This chain connects TRBV19 to TRBJ1-1, with TRBD1 identical over 7 bases. CDR1 and CDR2 (germline): LNHDA, SQIVND (reference sequence). This CDR3 region has 14 residues. V trimming: 6 bases; J trimming: 4 bases; junction bases outside the gene matches: 8.

Concerning this clone itself: At the DNA level, this CDR3 is encoded by other sequences in the same sample as well. The gene calls are TRBV14 and TRBJ1-1, with 7 bases that match TRBD1. V lost 3 bases and J lost 8; bases outside the gene matches: 6. The germline gives CDR1 SGHDN, CDR2 FVKESK. CDR3 size: 13 residues. In DNA, the CDR3 is TGTGCCAGCAGCCAGTCAGGGGGAACCGAAGCTTTCTTT. As protein: CASSQSGGTEAFF.

The chain has TRBV5-5 and TRBJ1-3; 7 bases agree with TRBD1. V lost 7 bases and J lost 11; bases outside the gene matches: 9. The CDR3 has 12 residues. CDR1 and CDR2 (germline): SGHKS, YYEKEE (reference sequence). CDR3 in DNA: TGTGCCAGCGGAGCCGGACAGGCCTCCATATATTTT. This sequence encodes CASGAGQASIYF.

This clone was seen only once. The gene calls are TRBV6-1 and TRBJ2-7; 7 bases line up with TRBD2. The length of the CDR3 is 13 residues. V dropped 6 bases and J dropped 2; count of bases not matched to a gene: 4. CDR1 and CDR2 (germline): MNHNS, SASEGT. This CDR3 is CASRPGGTYEQYF. Written as DNA, the CDR3 is TGTGCCAGCAGGCCGGGAGGTACCTACGAGCAGTACTTC.

The chain links TRBV18 to TRBJ2-1; 10 bases map to TRBD2. V shed 3 bases and J 8 bases; nucleotides not matched to a gene: 7. Germline assignment: CDR1 KGHSH and CDR2 LQKENI. The CDR3 is 15 residues long. The CDR3 DNA reads TGTGCCAGCTCACCGGCTAGCGGGAGACGCGATGAGCAGTTCTTC. The encoded protein is CASSPASGRRDEQFF.

The chain employs TRBV28 and TRBJ2-7, with D unresolved. The CDR3 is 11 residues long. CDR1 is MDHEN, CDR2 SYDVKM, per germline. Trimming stripped 5 bases from V and 3 bases from J, with 5 bases between. This CDR3 is CASSAYYEQYF. As DNA, the CDR3 is TGTGCCAGCAGTGCCTACTACGAGCAGTACTTC.

J is TRBJ2-3 and V is TRBV6-1; tentative D call: TRBD2 (5 bases). V was pared by 0 bases and J by 2 bases, with 6 bases between. Germline CDR1 reads MNHNS; CDR2 reads SASEGT. The CDR3 is made up of 14 amino acids. The CDR3 here is CASSEAGLTDTQYF. The DNA of the CDR3 is TGTGCCAGCAGTGAAGCCGGACTCACAGATACGCAGTATTTT.

The chain carries TRBV4-2 and TRBJ2-6; perhaps TRBD2 as D (6 bases). The CDR3 runs 18 residues. Trimming took off 1 base at V and 2 bases at J, with 15 bases between the two ends. Germline loops: CDR1 LGHNA, CDR2 YNFKEQ. CDR3 bases: TGTGCCAGCAGCCAAGTTGAGGCGGGAAAGGCTGGGGCCAACGTCCTGACTTTC. It specifies CASSQVEAGKAGANVLTF.

The chain links TRBV9 to TRBJ1-2; possible D gene TRBD1, 6 bases. Trimming removed 0 bases at V and 0 bases at J, with 12 bases between. The length of the CDR3 is 16 residues. Germline values: CDR1 SGDLS, CDR2 YYNGEE. The CDR3 DNA reads TGTGCCAGCAGCGTAGGAGGGGGGGGGACTAACTATGGCTACACCTTC. Protein: CASSVGGGGTNYGYTF. The whole variable domain, filled in from reference TRBV9 and TRBJ1-2, reads DSGVTQTPKHLITATGQRVTLRCSPRSGDLSVYWYQQSLDQGLQFLIQYYNGEERAKGNILERFSAQQFPDLHSELNLSSLELGDSALYFCASSVGGGGTNYGYTFGSGTRLTVV.

This sequence joins TRBV5-1 and TRBJ1-1; D is possibly TRBD1 (5 bases). CDR3 length: 14 residues. Between the trimmed V and J ends, which lost 1 base and 4 bases, there was a span of 11 bases. Germline-derived CDR1 and CDR2 are SGHRS and YFSETQ. This chain's CDR3 is CASSLYLGGTEAFF. DNA for the CDR3: TGCGCCAGCAGCTTGTATTTGGGGGGCACTGAAGCTTTCTTT.

The chain carries TRBV29-1 and TRBJ2-2, with 7 bases matching TRBD1. Germline V gene lookup returns CDR1 SQVTM and CDR2 ANQGSEA. There are 14 residues in the CDR3. V was clipped by 2 bases and J by 3 bases; unmatched bases: 3. The CDR3 region is CSVEKGQHTGELFF. The CDR3 region has the DNA TGCAGCGTTGAAAAGGGACAGCACACCGGGGAGCTGTTTTTT.

V is TRBV7-9 and J is TRBJ1-1, with TRBD1 matching 8 bases. J gave up 9 bases and V 1 base, and 4 bases lay outside the gene matches. CDR3 length equals 13 residues. The germline gives CDR1 SEHNR, CDR2 FQNEAQ (reference sequence). CDR3: CASSLEQGGKAFF. The CDR3 nucleotides read TGTGCCAGCAGCTTAGAACAGGGGGGGAAAGCTTTCTTT.

The chain is built from TRBV7-9 and TRBJ1-5, with D uncertain. This CDR3 is 12 amino acids long. CDR1 and CDR2 from the germline V gene are SEHNR and FQNEAQ (reference sequence). V gave up 1 base and J gave up 7 bases, with 5 bases separating them. CDR3 amino acids: CASSLGAQPQHF. The CDR3 coding sequence is TGTGCCAGCAGCTTAGGAGCGCAGCCCCAGCATTTT. Variable domain in full (rest from reference TRBV7-9 and TRBJ1-5): DTGVSQNPRHKITKRGQNVTFRCDPISEHNRLYWYRQTLGQGPEFLTYFQNEAQLEKSRLLSDRFSAERPKGSFSTLEIQRTEQGDSAMYLCASSLGAQPQHFGDGTRLSIL.

The V and J genes are TRBV18 and TRBJ1-1, with 8 bases lining up with TRBD1. CDR1 KGHSH and CDR2 LQKENI come from the germline V gene. The CDR3 has 15 residues. With 2 bases clipped from V and 6 bases from J, the junction kept 8 bases outside the gene matches. The CDR3 coding sequence is TGTGCCAGCTCACCAGTTACCAGGGGGCGTTCTGAAGCTTTCTTT. It encodes CASSPVTRGRSEAFF.